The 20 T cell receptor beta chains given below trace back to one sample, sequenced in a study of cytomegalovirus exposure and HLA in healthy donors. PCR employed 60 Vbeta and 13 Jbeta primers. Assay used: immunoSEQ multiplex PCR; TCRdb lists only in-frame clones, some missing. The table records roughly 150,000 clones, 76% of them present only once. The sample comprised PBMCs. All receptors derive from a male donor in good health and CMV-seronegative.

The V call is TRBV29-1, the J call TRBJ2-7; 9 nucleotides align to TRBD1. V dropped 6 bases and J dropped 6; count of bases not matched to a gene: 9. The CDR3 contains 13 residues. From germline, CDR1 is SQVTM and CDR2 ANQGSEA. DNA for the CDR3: TGCAGCGTAGCCCGGGACAGGGTCGTCGAGCAGTACTTC. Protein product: CSVARDRVVEQYF.

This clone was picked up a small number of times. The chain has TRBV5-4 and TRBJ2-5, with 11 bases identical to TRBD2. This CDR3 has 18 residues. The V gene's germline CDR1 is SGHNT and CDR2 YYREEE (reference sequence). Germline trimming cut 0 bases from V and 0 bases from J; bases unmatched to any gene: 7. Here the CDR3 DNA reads TGTGCCAGCAGCTTGGGGCCTAGCGGGGGGACGTACCAAGAGACCCAGTACTTC. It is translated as CASSLGPSGGTYQETQYF.

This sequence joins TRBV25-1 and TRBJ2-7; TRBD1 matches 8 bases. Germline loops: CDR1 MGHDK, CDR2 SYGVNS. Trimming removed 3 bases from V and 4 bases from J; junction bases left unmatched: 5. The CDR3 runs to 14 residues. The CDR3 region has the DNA TGTGCCAGCAGTGATAGGACAGGGTCGTACGAGCAGTACTTC. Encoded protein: CASSDRTGSYEQYF.

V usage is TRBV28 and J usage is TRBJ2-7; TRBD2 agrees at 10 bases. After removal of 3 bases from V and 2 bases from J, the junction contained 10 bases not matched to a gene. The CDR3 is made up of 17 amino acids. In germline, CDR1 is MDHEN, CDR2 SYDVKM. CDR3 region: CASSFPTKAGGTYEQYF. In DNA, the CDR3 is TGTGCCAGCAGTTTTCCAACCAAAGCGGGAGGGACCTACGAGCAGTACTTC.

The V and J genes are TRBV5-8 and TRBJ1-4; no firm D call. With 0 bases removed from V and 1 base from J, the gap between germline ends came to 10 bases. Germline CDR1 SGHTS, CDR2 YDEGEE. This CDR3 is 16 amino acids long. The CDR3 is CASSLGGRRTNEKLFF. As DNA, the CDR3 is TGTGCCAGCAGCTTGGGCGGGAGGCGAACTAATGAAAAACTGTTTTTT.

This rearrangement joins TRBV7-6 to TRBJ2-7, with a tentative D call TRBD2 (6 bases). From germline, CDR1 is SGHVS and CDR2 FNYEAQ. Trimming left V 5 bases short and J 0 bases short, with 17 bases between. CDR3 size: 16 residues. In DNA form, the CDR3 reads TGTGCCAGCAGCCTTAGTGGCGGGGTCAGCTCCTACGAGCAGTACTTC. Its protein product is CASSLSGGVSSYEQYF.

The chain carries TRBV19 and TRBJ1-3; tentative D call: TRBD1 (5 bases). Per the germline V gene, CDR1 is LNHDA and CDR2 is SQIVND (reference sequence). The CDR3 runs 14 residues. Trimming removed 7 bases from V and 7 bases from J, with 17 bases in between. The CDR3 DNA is TGTGCCAGTACCGCCGGGGGGACGGGGAACACCATATATTTT. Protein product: CASTAGGTGNTIYF.

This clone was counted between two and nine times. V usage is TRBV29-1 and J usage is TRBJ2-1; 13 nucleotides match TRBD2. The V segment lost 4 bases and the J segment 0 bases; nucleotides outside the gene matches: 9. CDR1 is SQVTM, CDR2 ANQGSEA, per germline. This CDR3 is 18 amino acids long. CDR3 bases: TGCAGCGTTGCAGGGACTAGCGGGGCCTCGAGCTCCTACAATGAGCAGTTCTTC. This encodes CSVAGTSGASSSYNEQFF.

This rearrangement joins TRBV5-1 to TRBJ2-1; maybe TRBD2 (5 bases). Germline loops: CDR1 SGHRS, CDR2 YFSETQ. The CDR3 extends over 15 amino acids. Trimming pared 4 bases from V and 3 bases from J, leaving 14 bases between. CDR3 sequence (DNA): TGCGCCAGCAGCCCCGGGAACGGTCTCTACAATGAGCAGTTCTTC. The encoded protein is CASSPGNGLYNEQFF.

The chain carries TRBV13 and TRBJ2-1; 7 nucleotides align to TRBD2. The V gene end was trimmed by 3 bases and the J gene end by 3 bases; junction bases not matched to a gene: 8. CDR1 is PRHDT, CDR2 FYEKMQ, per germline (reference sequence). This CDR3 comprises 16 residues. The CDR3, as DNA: TGTGCCAGCAGCTTCGAAGGGAGGGCAGTCTACAATGAGCAGTTCTTC. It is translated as CASSFEGRAVYNEQFF. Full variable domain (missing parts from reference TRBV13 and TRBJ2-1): AAGVIQSPRHLIKEKRETATLKCYPIPRHDTVYWYQQGPGQDPQFLISFYEKMQSDKGSIPDRFSAQQFSDYHSELNMSSLELGDSALYFCASSFEGRAVYNEQFFGPGTRLTVL.

The CDR3 DNA follows: TGTGCCAGCAGTGATTCGACCAAGCGGGGGGCCTACAATGAGCAGTTCTTC. It is translated as CASSDSTKRGAYNEQFF. The chain recombines TRBV2 with TRBJ2-1; TRBD2 aligns across 9 bases. Germline lookup yields CDR1 SNHLY and CDR2 FYNNEI. V was clipped by 3 bases and J by 2 bases; unmatched bases: 8. CDR3 length equals 17 residues.

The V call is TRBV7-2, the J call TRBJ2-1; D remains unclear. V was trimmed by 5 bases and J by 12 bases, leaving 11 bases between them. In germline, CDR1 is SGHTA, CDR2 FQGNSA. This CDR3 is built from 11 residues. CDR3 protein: CASSPGSRQFF. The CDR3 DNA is TGTGCCAGCAGCCCCGGGTCGCGGCAGTTCTTC.

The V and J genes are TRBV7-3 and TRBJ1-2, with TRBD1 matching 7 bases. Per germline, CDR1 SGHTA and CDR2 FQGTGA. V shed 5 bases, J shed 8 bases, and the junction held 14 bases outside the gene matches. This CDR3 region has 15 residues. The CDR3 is CASSLRQGDVRGYTF. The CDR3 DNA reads TGTGCCAGCAGCCTACGACAGGGAGACGTACGGGGCTACACCTTC.

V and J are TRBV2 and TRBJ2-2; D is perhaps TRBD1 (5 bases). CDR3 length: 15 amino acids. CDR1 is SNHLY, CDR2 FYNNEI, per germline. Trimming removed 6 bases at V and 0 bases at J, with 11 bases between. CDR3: CASRGRQPNTGELFF. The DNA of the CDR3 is TGTGCCAGCAGGGGCAGACAGCCGAACACCGGGGAGCTGTTTTTT. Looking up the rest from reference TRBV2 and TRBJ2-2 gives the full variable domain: EPEVTQTPSHQVTQMGQEVILRCVPISNHLYFYWYRQILGQKVEFLVSFYNNEISEKSEIFDDQFSVERPDGSNFTLKIRSTKLEDSAMYFCASRGRQPNTGELFFGEGSRLTVL.

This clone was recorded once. CDR3: CASSPFQGANEKLFF. CDR3 in DNA: TGTGCCAGCTCACCATTCCAGGGGGCTAATGAAAAACTGTTTTTT. V gene TRBV18 combines with J gene TRBJ1-4, with 7 bases fitting TRBD1. J gave up 3 bases and V 2 bases, and 3 bases lay outside the gene matches. The germline V gene has CDR1 KGHSH and CDR2 LQKENI. The CDR3 consists of 15 residues.

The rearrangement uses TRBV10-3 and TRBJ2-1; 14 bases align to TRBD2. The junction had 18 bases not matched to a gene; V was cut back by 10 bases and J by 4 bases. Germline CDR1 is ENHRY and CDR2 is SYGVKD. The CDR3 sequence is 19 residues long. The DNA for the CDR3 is TGTGCCACAACTTTAAGACTAGCGGGAGGGCCCCGAGGGTACAATGAGCAGTTCTTC. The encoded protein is CATTLRLAGGPRGYNEQFF.

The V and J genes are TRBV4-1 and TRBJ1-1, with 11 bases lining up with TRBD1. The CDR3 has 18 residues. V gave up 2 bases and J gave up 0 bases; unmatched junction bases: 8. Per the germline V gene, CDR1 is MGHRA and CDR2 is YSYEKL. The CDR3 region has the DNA TGCGCCAGCAGCCAATTTCCGGGACAGGGGGTAATGAACACTGAAGCTTTCTTT. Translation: CASSQFPGQGVMNTEAFF.

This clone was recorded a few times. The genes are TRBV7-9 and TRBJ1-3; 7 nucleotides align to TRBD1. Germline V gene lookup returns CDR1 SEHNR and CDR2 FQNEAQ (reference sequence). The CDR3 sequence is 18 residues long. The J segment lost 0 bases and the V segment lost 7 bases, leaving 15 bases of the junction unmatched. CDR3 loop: CASTNRAGGTFSGNTIYF. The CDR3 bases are TGTGCCAGCACCAATAGGGCAGGGGGTACCTTCTCTGGAAACACCATATATTTT.

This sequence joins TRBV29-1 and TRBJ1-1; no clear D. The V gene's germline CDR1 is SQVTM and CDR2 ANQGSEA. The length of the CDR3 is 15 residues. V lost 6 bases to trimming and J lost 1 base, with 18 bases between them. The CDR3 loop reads CSVAPKYGGNTEAFF. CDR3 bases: TGCAGCGTCGCTCCTAAGTACGGAGGGAACACTGAAGCTTTCTTT.

The CDR3 nucleotides read TGTGCCAGCAGCGGTATACAGGCGTCCTACGAGCAGTACTTC. It is translated as CASSGIQASYEQYF. V gene TRBV7-9 combines with J gene TRBJ2-7; a weak D match, TRBD1 (5 bases). The germline gives CDR1 SEHNR, CDR2 FQNEAQ (reference sequence). Deletions cut 5 bases from V and 1 base from J, with 12 bases between. CDR3 length: 14 amino acids.